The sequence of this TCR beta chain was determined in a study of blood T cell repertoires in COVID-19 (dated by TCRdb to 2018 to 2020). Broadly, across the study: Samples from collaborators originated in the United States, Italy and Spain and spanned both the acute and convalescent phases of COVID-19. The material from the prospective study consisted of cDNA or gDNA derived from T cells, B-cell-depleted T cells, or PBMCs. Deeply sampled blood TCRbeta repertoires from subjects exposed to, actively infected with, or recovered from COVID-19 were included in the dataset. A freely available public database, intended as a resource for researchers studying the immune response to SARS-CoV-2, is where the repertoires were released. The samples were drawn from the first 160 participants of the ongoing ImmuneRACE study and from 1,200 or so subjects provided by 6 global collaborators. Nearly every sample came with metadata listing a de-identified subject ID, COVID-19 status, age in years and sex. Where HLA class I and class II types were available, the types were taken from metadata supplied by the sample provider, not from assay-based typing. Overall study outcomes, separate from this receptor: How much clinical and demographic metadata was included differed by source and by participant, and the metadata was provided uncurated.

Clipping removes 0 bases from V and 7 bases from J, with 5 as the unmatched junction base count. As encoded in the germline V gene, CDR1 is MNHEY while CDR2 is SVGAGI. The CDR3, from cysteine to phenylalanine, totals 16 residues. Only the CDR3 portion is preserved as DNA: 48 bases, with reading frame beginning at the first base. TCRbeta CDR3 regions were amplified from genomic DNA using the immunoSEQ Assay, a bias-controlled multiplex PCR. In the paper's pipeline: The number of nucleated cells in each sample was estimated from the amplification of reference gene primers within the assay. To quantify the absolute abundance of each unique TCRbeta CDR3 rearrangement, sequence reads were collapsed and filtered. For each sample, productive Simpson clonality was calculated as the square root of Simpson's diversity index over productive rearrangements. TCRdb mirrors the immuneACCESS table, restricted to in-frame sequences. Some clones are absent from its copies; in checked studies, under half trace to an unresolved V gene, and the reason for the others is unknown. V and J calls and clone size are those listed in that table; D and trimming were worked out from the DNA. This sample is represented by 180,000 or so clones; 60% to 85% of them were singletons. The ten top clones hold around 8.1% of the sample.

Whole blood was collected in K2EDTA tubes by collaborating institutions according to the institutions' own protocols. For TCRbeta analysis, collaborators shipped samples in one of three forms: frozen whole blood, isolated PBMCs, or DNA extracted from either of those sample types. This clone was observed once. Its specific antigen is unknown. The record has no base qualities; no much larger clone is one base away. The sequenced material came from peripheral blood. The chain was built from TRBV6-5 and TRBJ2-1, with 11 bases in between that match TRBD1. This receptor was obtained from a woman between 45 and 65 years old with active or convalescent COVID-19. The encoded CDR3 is CASSYSRTGGRNEQFF. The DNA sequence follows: TGTGCCAGCAGTTACTCTCGGACAGGGGGCCGGAATGAGCAGTTCTTC.